The sequence of this T cell receptor (beta chain) was determined in a study of identifying expanded T cells in peripheral blood. Germline V gene lookup returns CDR1 MGHRA and CDR2 YSYEKL. The J segment lost 9 bases and the V segment lost 4 bases, leaving 6 bases of the junction unmatched. The CDR3 length is 15 residues. Healthy donors had no documented immune events, such as infections, while sampled. Clones were sequenced by immunoSEQ multiplex PCR, and TCRdb holds only the in-frame ones, with some missing. The table lists tens of thousands of clones, about 91% of them singletons. The sequence was collected from a person between 18 and 70 years old in good health. The sequenced sample consisted of blood. V gene TRBV4-1 combines with J gene TRBJ2-1; 13 nucleotides line up with TRBD2. CDR3 bases: TGCGCCAGCAGCCCTACTAGCGGGGGGGCGGTTGAGCAGTTCTTC. It encodes CASSPTSGGAVEQFF.